A single sample is the source of the 15 T cell receptor beta chains below, sequenced in a study of shared clonotypes between healthy human individuals (dated by TCRdb to the early 2020s). Library preparation used the immunoSEQ multiplex PCR assay. TCRdb provides this immuneACCESS table in a form limited to in-frame rearrangements. Some clones are lacking; in checked studies, under half of them reflect an unresolved V gene, and why the rest are absent is not known. The sample yields about 960,000 clones; 76% were counted once. 1.5% of the sample is held by the ten biggest clonotypes. The sequencing sample was made of memory CD4+ T cells sorted from blood. The cell subset or site label corresponds to: CD45RA-negative fraction. These receptors all stem from a man aged 18 to 29 in good health.

This clone was seen repeatedly, ten times or more. The chain recombines TRBV15 with TRBJ1-1; D perhaps matches TRBD1 (5 bases). CDR3 length: 19 amino acids. Germline V gene data show CDR1 as LNHNV and CDR2 as YYDKDF (reference sequence). Trimming took off 5 bases at V and 8 bases at J, with 33 bases between the two ends. The DNA of the CDR3 is TGTGCCACCAGCGCAGGGCGCCCGATCCGCGACGGAACGTTTACGGAAGCTTTCTTT. This translates into CATSAGRPIRDGTFTEAFF.

The V gene is TRBV5-1, the J gene TRBJ2-7; the match to TRBD2 covers 12 bases. Unmatched junction bases numbered 8, after V lost 4 bases and J lost 6 bases. CDR3 length equals 15 residues. The germline V gene encodes CDR1 SGHRS and CDR2 YFSETQ. The CDR3 spells CASSQGLAGAAEQYF. The CDR3 DNA sequence: TGCGCCAGCAGCCAGGGACTAGCGGGTGCGGCCGAGCAGTACTTC.

This clone was found a few times. This chain links TRBV5-5 with TRBJ2-7; D is perhaps TRBD1 (5 bases). The CDR3 loop spans 16 amino acids. The germline V gene has CDR1 SGHKS and CDR2 YYEKEE (reference sequence). Between the trimmed V and J ends, which lost 5 bases and 0 bases, there was a span of 18 bases. CDR3 loop: CASRRTHGMSSYEQYF. In nucleotides, the CDR3 is TGTGCCAGCAGGAGGACACACGGAATGAGCTCCTACGAGCAGTACTTC.

This chain uses TRBV7-8 with TRBJ2-7; TRBD1 aligns across 7 bases. After removal of 1 base from V and 5 bases from J, the junction contained 5 bases not matched to a gene. This CDR3 has 14 residues. Germline-derived CDR1 and CDR2 are SGHVS and FQNEAQ. The CDR3 DNA reads TGTGCCAGCAGCTTAGGACCGGACAGGAACGAGCAGTACTTC. Translation: CASSLGPDRNEQYF. Drawing the rest from reference TRBV7-8 and TRBJ2-7, the complete variable domain is GAGVSQSPRYKVAKRGQDVALRCDPISGHVSLFWYQQALGQGPEFLTYFQNEAQLDKSGLPSDRFFAERPEGSVSTLKIQRTQQEDSAVYLCASSLGPDRNEQYFGPGTRLTVT.

This chain links TRBV11-2 with TRBJ1-1, with 10 bases that match TRBD1. Germline V CDR1 and CDR2: SGHAT, FQNNGV. This CDR3 contains 13 residues. Trimming took 3 bases from V and 10 from J; bases not matched to a gene: 5. This CDR3 reads CASSLTGGGLAFF. The CDR3 DNA is TGTGCCAGCAGCTTGACAGGGGGCGGTCTAGCTTTCTTT. The full variable domain, in which reference TRBV11-2 and TRBJ1-1 provide the parts outside the CDR3, is EAGVAQSPRYKIIEKRQSVAFWCNPISGHATLYWYQQILGQGPKLLIQFQNNGVVDDSQLPKDRFSAERLKGVDSTLKIQPAKLEDSAVYLCASSLTGGGLAFFGQGTRLTVV.

The chain employs TRBV6-1 and TRBJ1-6; unclear D gene. The CDR3 length is 14 residues. Germline loops: CDR1 MNHNS, CDR2 SASEGT. V shed 5 bases and J shed 2 bases, with 7 bases lying between them. CDR3 loop: CASSSWTYNSPLHF. The DNA for the CDR3 is TGTGCCAGCAGTTCGTGGACCTATAATTCACCCCTCCACTTT.

The chain recombines TRBV25-1 with TRBJ2-7; TRBD1 or TRBD2 may be the D gene (7 bases each). Trimming left V 2 bases short and J 3 bases short, with 14 bases between. There are 15 residues in the CDR3. The germline gives CDR1 MGHDK, CDR2 SYGVNS. In DNA form, the CDR3 reads TGTGCCAGCAGTGAACAGGGGGGGCATAACTACGAGCAGTACTTC. Translation: CASSEQGGHNYEQYF.

As to this clone: The sample holds other DNA sequences that translate to the same CDR3. The rearrangement uses TRBV2 and TRBJ2-7; perhaps TRBD2 as D (6 bases). V was trimmed by 5 bases and J by 7 bases, leaving 9 bases between them. Germline V gives CDR1 SNHLY, CDR2 FYNNEI. The length of the CDR3 is 11 residues. CDR3 loop: CASSTGREQYF. DNA of the CDR3: TGTGCCAGCAGTACCGGGAGAGAGCAGTACTTC.

A few counts support this clone. The chain combines TRBV5-1 with TRBJ2-7; D unresolved. There are 11 residues in the CDR3. Germline V gene data show CDR1 as SGHRS and CDR2 as YFSETQ. V lost 4 bases and J lost 2, with 4 bases in between. Here the CDR3 reads CASSQTYEQYF. Written as DNA, the CDR3 is TGCGCCAGCAGCCAGACCTACGAGCAGTACTTC. The full variable domain, completed using reference TRBV5-1 and TRBJ2-7, is KAGVTQTPRYLIKTRGQQVTLSCSPISGHRSVSWYQQTPGQGLQFLFEYFSETQRNKGNFPGRFSGRQFSNSRSEMNVSTLELGDSALYLCASSQTYEQYFGPGTRLTVT.

This rearrangement joins TRBV19 to TRBJ1-1; the D gene is possibly TRBD1 (6 bases). Trimming took off 7 bases at V and 1 base at J, with 16 bases between the two ends. This CDR3 comprises 15 residues. Germline V gene sequence: CDR1 LNHDA, CDR2 SQIVND (reference sequence). For the CDR3, the DNA is TGTGCCAGTATGGTGGGGGCGAAGCCGAACACTGAAGCTTTCTTT. The encoded protein is CASMVGAKPNTEAFF.

J is TRBJ1-5 and V is TRBV11-2; 9 bases are a match to TRBD1. This CDR3 is built from 14 residues. Germline lookup yields CDR1 SGHAT and CDR2 FQNNGV. With 4 bases clipped from V and 4 bases from J, the junction kept 2 bases outside the gene matches. CDR3 residues: CASSSGQGNQPQHF. In DNA, the CDR3 is TGTGCCAGCAGCTCCGGACAGGGGAATCAGCCCCAGCATTTT.

This chain connects TRBV20-1 to TRBJ1-6; D not certain. V was trimmed by 4 bases and J by 8 bases, leaving 0 bases between them. Germline CDR1 DFQATT, CDR2 SNEGSKA (reference sequence). This CDR3 is built from 9 residues. The CDR3 DNA reads TGCAGTGCTAATTCACCCCTCCACTTT. The encoded protein is CSANSPLHF.

The V call is TRBV30, the J call TRBJ2-1, with D tentatively TRBD1 (5 bases). V lost 0 bases and J lost 6, with 12 bases in between. CDR3 length equals 14 residues. Germline V lookup: CDR1 GTSNPN, CDR2 SVGIG (reference sequence). CDR3 sequence reads: CAWSVGLEGNEQFF. The CDR3 nucleotides are TGTGCCTGGAGTGTGGGGCTAGAAGGCAATGAGCAGTTCTTC.

V and J are TRBV6-5 and TRBJ1-6; a possible D gene is TRBD1 (5 bases). In germline, CDR1 is MNHEY, CDR2 SVGAGI. Trimming took off 5 bases at V and 8 bases at J, with 10 bases between the two ends. There are 13 residues in the CDR3. The CDR3 DNA reads as TGTGCCAGCAGTCGGGGGATAGATTCACCCCTCCACTTT. Amino acids: CASSRGIDSPLHF.

The V and J genes are TRBV19 and TRBJ1-1; D perhaps matches TRBD1 (6 bases). The CDR3 spans 12 residues. The germline V gene has CDR1 LNHDA and CDR2 SQIVND (reference sequence). Trimming left V 9 bases short and J 6 bases short, with 14 bases between. The CDR3 protein is CASSWTAAEAFF. CDR3 nucleotide sequence: TGTGCCAGCTCATGGACAGCCGCTGAAGCTTTCTTT.